Sequencing of this T cell receptor beta chain was carried out in a study of T cells in Graves' hyperthyroidism and ophthalmopathy. The CDR3 spans 13 residues. V lost 4 bases to trimming and J lost 1 base, with 7 bases between them. Germline V gene sequence: CDR1 SQVTM, CDR2 ANQGSEA. RNA transcripts gave rise to amplified TCR beta CDR3 regions. HTBI primers were the set used in a first-round RT-PCR of the TCR CDR3. From the multiplex PCR reads, TCRdb called clonotypes with MiXCR, one entry per CDR3 protein. This sample carries about 400,000 distinct CDR3 sequences, 20% to 25% of them seen once, and the ten largest clones take roughly 80%.

The sample taken for sequencing was blood. This chain joins TRBV29-1 and TRBJ2-2, with a possible D match to TRBD2 (6 bases). The sequence was obtained from a man aged 50 to 60 with Graves' hyperthyroidism. CDR3 nucleotide sequence: TGCAGCGTTGGCGGGATGAACACCGGGGAGCTGTTTTTT. It codes for CSVGGMNTGELFF.